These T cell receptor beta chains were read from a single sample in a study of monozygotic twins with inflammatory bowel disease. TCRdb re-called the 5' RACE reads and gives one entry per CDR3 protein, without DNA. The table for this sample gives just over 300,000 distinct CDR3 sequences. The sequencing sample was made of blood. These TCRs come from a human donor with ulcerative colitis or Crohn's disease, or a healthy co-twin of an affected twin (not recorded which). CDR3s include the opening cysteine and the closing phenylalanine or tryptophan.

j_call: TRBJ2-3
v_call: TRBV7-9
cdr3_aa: CASSSPSGRTDTQYF

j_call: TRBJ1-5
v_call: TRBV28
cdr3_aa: CASSFGRVLSNQPQHF

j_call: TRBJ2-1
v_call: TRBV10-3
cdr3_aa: CAISVNRGHNEQFF

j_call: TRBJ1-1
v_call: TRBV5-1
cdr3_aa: CASSSSSDSVLAFF

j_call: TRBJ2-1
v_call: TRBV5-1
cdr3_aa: CASSYPRGSGGDEQFF

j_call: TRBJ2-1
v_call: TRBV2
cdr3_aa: CASNRDPYNEQFF

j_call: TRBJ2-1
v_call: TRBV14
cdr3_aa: CASSQEGWDEQFF

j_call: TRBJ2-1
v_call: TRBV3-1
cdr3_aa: CASSQDPSGRFF

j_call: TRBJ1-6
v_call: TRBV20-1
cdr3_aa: CSAPTGGEDHSPLHF

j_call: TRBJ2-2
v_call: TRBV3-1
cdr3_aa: CASSPGRAGYTGELFF

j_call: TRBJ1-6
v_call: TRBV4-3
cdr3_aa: CASSPKATDSHYNSPLHF

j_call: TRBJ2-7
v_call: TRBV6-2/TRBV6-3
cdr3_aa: CASIEPGLPYEQYF

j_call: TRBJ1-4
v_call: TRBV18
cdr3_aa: CASSPNLGQNEKLFF

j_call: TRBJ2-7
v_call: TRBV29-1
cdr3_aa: CSVEGLAGGYEQYF

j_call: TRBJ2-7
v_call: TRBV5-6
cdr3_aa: CASSTLWARTSYEQYF

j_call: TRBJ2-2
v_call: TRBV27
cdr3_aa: CASKTNTGELFF

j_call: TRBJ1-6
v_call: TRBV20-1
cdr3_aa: CSATGQRDSPLHF

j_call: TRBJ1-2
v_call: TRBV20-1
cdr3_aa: CSATPRERYGYTF

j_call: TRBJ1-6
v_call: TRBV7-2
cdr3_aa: CASSFLGTENSPLHF

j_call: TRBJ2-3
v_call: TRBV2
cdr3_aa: CASSDGYGGKDTQYF

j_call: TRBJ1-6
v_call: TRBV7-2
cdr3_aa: CASSPTDRVGSPLHF

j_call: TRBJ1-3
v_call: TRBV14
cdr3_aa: CASSQDIGGVAGNTIYF

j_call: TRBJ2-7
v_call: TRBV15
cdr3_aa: CATSGLGTALTYEQYF

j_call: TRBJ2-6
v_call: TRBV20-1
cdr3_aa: CSALPTDLLSGANVLTF

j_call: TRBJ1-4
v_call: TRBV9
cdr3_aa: CASSFQGGPNEKLFF

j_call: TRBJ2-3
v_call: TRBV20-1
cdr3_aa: CSARESGSGTDTQYF

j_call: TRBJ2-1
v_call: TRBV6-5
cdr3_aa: CASSKRGLRQQFF

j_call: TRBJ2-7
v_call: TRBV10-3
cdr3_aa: CAISESGEPEQYF

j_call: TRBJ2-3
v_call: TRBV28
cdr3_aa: CAAGGFGTDTQYF

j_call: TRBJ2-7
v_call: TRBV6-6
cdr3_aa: CASSIGAGVREQYF

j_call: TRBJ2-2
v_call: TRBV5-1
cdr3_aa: CASSVTSGMGAGELFF

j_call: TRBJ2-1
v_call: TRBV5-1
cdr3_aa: CASSQGGSIRNGAEQFF

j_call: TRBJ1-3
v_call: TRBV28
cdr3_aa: CASSFAGHPSGNTIYF

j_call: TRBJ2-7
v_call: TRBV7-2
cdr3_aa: CASTSTGTRPEQYF

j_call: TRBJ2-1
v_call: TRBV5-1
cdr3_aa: CASSFPGNSNEQFF

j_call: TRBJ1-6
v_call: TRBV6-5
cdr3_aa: CASSYALARGAAGSPLHF

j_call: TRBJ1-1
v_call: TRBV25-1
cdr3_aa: CASSGLTRDVEAFF

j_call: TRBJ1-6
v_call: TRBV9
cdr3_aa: CASSVGGTPNSPLHF

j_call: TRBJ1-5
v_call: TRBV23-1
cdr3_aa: CASSRTDNQPQHF

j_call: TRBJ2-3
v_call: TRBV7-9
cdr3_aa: CASSSARGTQYF

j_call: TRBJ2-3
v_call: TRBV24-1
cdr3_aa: CATSGGGSDTQYF